Included here is one T cell receptor (beta chain) sequence, with context. This clonotype has more than one count but fewer than ten. The clone's antigen remains unknown. The record has no base qualities; no much larger clone is one base away. Deletion took 0 bases off V and 10 bases off J, with a span of 10 bases between the germline ends. Taken from the germline V gene, the CDR1 and CDR2 loops are SGHAT and FQNNGV. The CDR3, cysteine through phenylalanine, is 12 amino acids long. The sequence is cut down to CDR3 DNA, 36 bases in frame from base 1. The data belong to a study (dated by TCRdb to the mid-2010s). In terms of the full investigation: The study set out to test whether tumor-infiltrating Tregs in breast cancer get recruited from blood Tregs or are instead converted in situ from other CD4+ T cell subsets. The study at large found these results: Rather than covering whole repertoires, validation in the larger cohort was restricted to a single TCR beta V-J rearrangement. Tumor memory CD4+ T cell TCR gene usage clustered with blood and lymph node memory CD4+ cells and lymph node naive CD4+ cells. Tumor-infiltrating Treg TCR alpha and beta sequences overlapped most with tumor naive CD4+ T cells, then with blood naive CD4+ T cells.

Naive CD4+ T cells were purified with the Miltenyi Naive CD4+ T Cell Isolation kit, with Tregs depleted using CD25 microbeads. Tregs, naive and memory CD4+ T cells from tumor, blood and ipsilateral draining lymph nodes of a handful of breast cancer patients underwent full-length TCR alpha and beta sequencing. Ficoll density gradient centrifugation was used to isolate mononuclear cells from lymph nodes or from about 50 ml of peripheral blood. A purity exceeding 90% was confirmed by FACS for the sorted cell populations. Full-length TCR variable regions were amplified by 5' RACE PCR with constant-region reverse primers, followed by semi-nested PCR with Nested Universal Primer A. The ReliaPrep RNA Cell Miniprep System was used to extract total RNA, which was then reverse transcribed into 5'RACE-ready cDNA with the SMARTer RACE 5'/3' Kit. Full-length TCR alpha and beta libraries were barcoded with multiplex adaptors and sequenced on an Illumina MiSeq. On the authors' methods: For each of nine subset-tissue groups, sequencing data from the five patients were pooled, and the groups were then compared using unsupervised clustering of TCR gene usage. Repertoire similarity was calculated with the Morisita-Horn index, weighting shared sequences by their contribution to each repertoire. The public sequencing data were trimmed at Q25 with fastp and processed into clonotypes with MiXCR by TCRdb, which kept only in-frame beta chains. Rows are unified per CDR3 protein, each entry keeping the most common DNA and genes. What appears here as the V and J calls and clone size reflects TCRdb's work, not the paper's. The sample table contains some 57,000 distinct CDR3 sequences; only one count was recorded for roughly 18% of them. 2% to 2.5% of the sample comes from the top ten.

Sample: naive CD4+ T cells sorted from blood. What this sample's cell subset or site label stands for: naive CD4+ T cells, CD4+CD45RA+CD25-. The clonotype comes from a female donor with breast cancer. The chain is assembled from TRBV11-2 and TRBJ2-7; confidence is insufficient to name the D gene. The CDR3 corresponds to CASSLEGFSQYF. The DNA reads TGTGCCAGCAGCTTAGAGGGCTTCTCTCAGTACTTC.